The 18 T cell receptor beta chains below all came from one sample that was sequenced in a study of shared clonotypes between healthy human individuals. Libraries were prepared by immunoSEQ multiplex PCR; TCRdb keeps only in-frame clonotypes and omits some of them. The sample has 1,500,000 or so clones, approximately 97% seen once. The material sequenced was naive CD4+ T cells sorted from blood. Subset specified: CD45RA+ positively selected. The receptors come from a man aged 25-45 years in good health.

The rearrangement joins TRBV6-1 to TRBJ2-1, with a tentative D call TRBD1 (6 bases). Per germline, CDR1 MNHNS and CDR2 SASEGT. Trimming took off 5 bases at V and 1 base at J, with 12 bases between the two ends. This CDR3 is built from 15 residues. This CDR3 reads CASSSGVGSYNEQFF. The CDR3 DNA sequence: TGTGCCAGCAGTTCAGGGGTGGGATCCTACAATGAGCAGTTCTTC.

DNA for the CDR3: TGTGCCAGCAGCCAGCCGGGACTAGCGGTGCCCGGGGAGCTGTTTTTT. This gives the protein CASSQPGLAVPGELFF. The chain combines TRBV4-2 with TRBJ2-2; 11 bases match TRBD2. The junction had 6 bases not matched to a gene; V was cut back by 3 bases and J by 6 bases. This CDR3 is 16 amino acids long. Per germline, CDR1 LGHNA and CDR2 YNFKEQ.

This chain links TRBV4-3 with TRBJ2-3; the D gene could be TRBD1 or TRBD2 (5 bases each). Trimming stripped 0 bases from V and 0 bases from J, with 13 bases between. From germline, CDR1 is LGHNA and CDR2 YSLEER. The CDR3 runs 17 residues. CDR3 sequence (DNA): TGCGCCAGCAGCCAAGAACGTGGGGGATTTAGCACAGATACGCAGTATTTT. It encodes CASSQERGGFSTDTQYF.

V usage is TRBV5-1 and J usage is TRBJ2-7, with a weak D call TRBD1 (6 bases). V lost 4 bases and J lost 7, with 27 bases in between. The CDR3 is 17 residues long. Germline V gene sequence: CDR1 SGHRS, CDR2 YFSETQ. CDR3 loop: CASSPTILTRGTDEQYF. The DNA of the CDR3 is TGCGCCAGCAGCCCAACCATACTAACCAGGGGAACCGATGAGCAGTACTTC. Variable domain in full (rest from reference TRBV5-1 and TRBJ2-7): KAGVTQTPRYLIKTRGQQVTLSCSPISGHRSVSWYQQTPGQGLQFLFEYFSETQRNKGNFPGRFSGRQFSNSRSEMNVSTLELGDSALYLCASSPTILTRGTDEQYFGPGTRLTVT.

The chain is built from TRBV5-8 and TRBJ1-3; D not resolved. V was pared by 1 base and J by 0 bases, with 17 bases between. Per germline, CDR1 SGHTS and CDR2 YDEGEE. This CDR3 is 18 amino acids long. The DNA for the CDR3 is TGTGCCAGCAGCTTGCCACCGTTGTTGGGCTACTCTGGAAACACCATATATTTT. It codes for CASSLPPLLGYSGNTIYF.

This CDR3 reads CATSGGGKTGDYNYGYTF. The CDR3 nucleotides read TGTGCCACCAGCGGCGGCGGGAAGACAGGGGATTATAACTATGGCTACACCTTC. The rearrangement joins TRBV15 to TRBJ1-2; TRBD1 agrees at 8 bases. The germline V gene has CDR1 LNHNV and CDR2 YYDKDF (reference sequence). V lost 5 bases, J lost 1 base, and 15 bases stayed unmatched. The CDR3 has 18 residues.

This chain uses TRBV29-1 with TRBJ2-1; no clear D. The CDR3 contains 11 residues. Germline V lookup: CDR1 SQVTM, CDR2 ANQGSEA. The CDR3 here is CTTATYNEQFF. DNA of the CDR3: TGCACCACGGCCACCTACAATGAGCAGTTCTTC.

The rearrangement joins TRBV11-2 to TRBJ1-4, with D tentatively TRBD1 (5 bases). Germline values: CDR1 SGHAT, CDR2 FQNNGV. Trimming pared 3 bases from V and 7 bases from J, leaving 18 bases between. The CDR3 covers 16 residues. CDR3: CASSFGWGRRSEKLFF. The CDR3 DNA reads TGTGCCAGCAGCTTTGGGTGGGGCAGGAGGAGTGAAAAACTGTTTTTT.

This chain links TRBV18 with TRBJ1-1; D not certain. From germline, CDR1 is KGHSH and CDR2 LQKENI. Trimming shortened V by 6 bases and J by 8 bases, and 7 bases separated the two germline ends. The CDR3 runs 10 residues. In DNA, the CDR3 is TGTGCCAGCTCCCCTACAGAAGCTTTCTTT. Its protein product is CASSPTEAFF.

This chain joins TRBV5-4 and TRBJ2-7; D is perhaps TRBD2 (6 bases). The V gene's germline CDR1 is SGHNT and CDR2 YYREEE (reference sequence). Deletions cut 4 bases from V and 11 bases from J, with 22 bases between. This CDR3 is built from 14 residues. The CDR3 sequence is CASSPEVAGSIKYF. DNA of the CDR3: TGTGCCAGCAGCCCGGAGGTTGCCGGGAGTATTAAGTACTTC. Combining the CDR3 with reference TRBV5-4 and TRBJ2-7 gives the whole variable domain ETGVTQSPTHLIKTRGQQVTLRCSSQSGHNTVSWYQQALGQGPQFIFQYYREEENGRGNFPPRFSGLQFPNYSSELNVNALELDDSALYLCASSPEVAGSIKYFGPGTRLTVT.

The CDR3 DNA reads as TGTGCCAGCAGCTTGAATAGCGGGAGTGATACGCAGTATTTT. Its translation: CASSLNSGSDTQYF. The genes are TRBV5-4 and TRBJ2-3, with TRBD2 matching 9 bases. This CDR3 is built from 14 residues. With V trimmed by 1 base and J by 6 bases, 3 bases remained unmatched. From germline, CDR1 is SGHNT and CDR2 YYREEE (reference sequence).

CDR3: CASSLRTGDTYEQYF. In nucleotides, the CDR3 is TGTGCCAGTAGTCTACGAACAGGGGACACCTACGAGCAGTACTTC. This sequence joins TRBV19 and TRBJ2-7, with 7 bases that match TRBD1. V lost 5 bases and J lost 2; bases outside the gene matches: 9. This CDR3 contains 15 residues. Germline assignment: CDR1 LNHDA and CDR2 SQIVND (reference sequence).

The chain recombines TRBV18 with TRBJ1-1; 8 bases match TRBD1. CDR1 is KGHSH and CDR2 is LQKENI in the germline V gene. CDR3 length: 17 amino acids. Unmatched junction bases numbered 14, after V lost 8 bases and J lost 0 bases. The CDR3 loop reads CASLLAAGGLLNTEAFF. For the CDR3, the DNA is TGTGCCAGCCTGCTTGCGGCAGGGGGCCTTCTGAACACTGAAGCTTTCTTT.

The chain uses TRBV11-3 and TRBJ2-1, with D perhaps being TRBD1 or TRBD2 (5 bases each). The CDR3 is 15 amino acids. V lost 4 bases and J lost 2, with 12 bases in between. In germline, CDR1 is SGHNT, CDR2 YENEEA. CDR3 region: CASSSGTVTYNEQFF. Written as DNA, the CDR3 is TGTGCCAGCAGCTCCGGGACGGTAACCTACAATGAGCAGTTCTTC.

The CDR3 sequence: CASSLTGMRVQQYF. The CDR3 DNA follows: TGTGCCAGCAGCTTAACCGGAATGAGGGTGCAGCAGTACTTC. This chain uses TRBV7-2 with TRBJ2-7, with D perhaps TRBD2 (5 bases). The CDR3 contains 14 residues. V was shortened by 2 bases and J by 8 bases, with 16 bases between the two germline ends. The germline CDR1 and CDR2 sequences are SGHTA and FQGNSA.

This rearrangement joins TRBV5-4 to TRBJ2-6, with no clear D. Germline V CDR1 and CDR2: SGHNT, YYREEE (reference sequence). V lost 3 bases and J 6 bases, leaving 10 bases between the germline ends. The CDR3 is 14 amino acids. The CDR3 sequence is CASSSDPLANVLTF. Written as DNA, the CDR3 is TGTGCCAGCAGCTCCGACCCGTTGGCCAACGTCCTGACTTTC.

This chain joins TRBV19 and TRBJ2-2; TRBD2 matches 10 bases. Trimming removed 5 bases from V and 4 bases from J; junction bases left unmatched: 4. Looked up from germline, CDR1 is LNHDA and CDR2 is SQIVND (reference sequence). The CDR3 consists of 15 residues. The CDR3 sequence: CASSGGLALTGELFF. CDR3 sequence (DNA): TGTGCCAGTAGTGGGGGACTAGCGCTCACCGGGGAGCTGTTTTTT.

V is TRBV5-4 and J is TRBJ2-3; tentatively, D is TRBD1 or TRBD2 (6 bases each). Trimming took 0 bases from V and 5 from J, leaving 10 bases between them. This CDR3 has 14 residues. Germline loops: CDR1 SGHNT, CDR2 YYREEE (reference sequence). As DNA, the CDR3 is TGTGCCAGCAGCTTGGGGGGGGCACAAGATACGCAGTATTTT. Translating it yields CASSLGGAQDTQYF.